This T cell receptor (beta chain) was identified in a study of T cells in Graves' hyperthyroidism and ophthalmopathy. This clonotype was observed at least ten times. Amplified TCR beta CDR3 regions came from RNA transcripts. A first-round RT-PCR of the TCR CDR3 used the HTBI primer set. TCRdb itself ran the multiplex PCR reads through MiXCR, one entry per CDR3 protein. The sample yields around 290,000 distinct CDR3 sequences, 10% to 15% seen once. This receptor was obtained from a woman aged 25 to 45 with Graves' hyperthyroidism that later progressed to Graves' ophthalmopathy. Sequencing input: blood.

DNA for the CDR3: TGTGCCAGCAGCCCTGGGGGGGGCAACCCGAACACCGGGGAGCTGTTTTTT. This translates into CASSPGGGNPNTGELFF. The chain joins TRBV7-3 to TRBJ2-2, with D possibly TRBD2 on 7 matching bases. CDR1 SGHTA and CDR2 FQGTGA come from the germline V gene. The CDR3 contains 17 residues. Trimming left V 5 bases short and J 0 bases short, with 16 bases between.